Listed below are T cell receptor beta chains from one sample, sequenced in a study of blood T cell repertoires in COVID-19. This table comes from immunoSEQ multiplex PCR, and its TCRdb copy is limited to in-frame clones, with some not included. Here the sample spans more than 95,000 clones, almost 70% being singletons. Material for sequencing was peripheral blood. All receptors derive from a woman between 65 and 79 years old with acute or convalescent COVID-19. CDR3s include the opening cysteine and the closing phenylalanine or tryptophan. Each record gives: D gene, clone size, J gene, V gene, CDR3 protein, CDR3 DNA. D genes are given only for firm matches. For some rows the clone size is stated as once, few or many, or as a class when expanded; others skip it.

D: TRBD1
size: -
J: TRBJ2-5
V: TRBV29-1
CDR3: CSVTQGATSETQYF
DNA: TGCAGCGTGACACAGGGGGCGACTTCAGAGACCCAGTACTTC

D: TRBD2
size: -
J: TRBJ2-1
V: TRBV7-2
CDR3: CASTAGGSGGYNEQFF
DNA: TGTGCCAGCACCGCGGGGGGGTCAGGGGGCTACAATGAGCAGTTCTTC

D: TRBD2
size: -
J: TRBJ2-5
V: TRBV7-8
CDR3: CASSLVGSGGPQETQYF
DNA: TGTGCCAGCAGCTTAGTGGGTAGCGGGGGGCCCCAAGAGACCCAGTACTTC

D: -
size: -
J: TRBJ2-5
V: TRBV27
CDR3: CASSSQQGSRETQYF
DNA: TGTGCCAGCAGTTCTCAACAGGGATCTCGGGAGACCCAGTACTTC

D: -
size: once
J: TRBJ2-3
V: TRBV20-1
CDR3: CSATRPDTQYF
DNA: TGCAGTGCTACTAGACCAGATACGCAGTATTTT

D: TRBD2
size: -
J: TRBJ2-3
V: TRBV4-3
CDR3: CASSQSSTSGTTDTQYF
DNA: TGCGCCAGCAGCCAATCGTCGACTAGCGGGACTACAGATACGCAGTATTTT

D: -
size: many
J: TRBJ1-5
V: TRBV7-2
CDR3: CASSFTGYSNQPQHF
DNA: TGTGCCAGCAGCTTTACGGGATATAGCAATCAGCCCCAGCATTTT

D: -
size: few
J: TRBJ1-1
V: TRBV7-9
CDR3: CASSLYVLEDTEAFF
DNA: TGTGCCAGCAGCTTATATGTCCTCGAGGACACTGAAGCTTTCTTT

D: -
size: -
J: TRBJ1-5
V: TRBV7-6
CDR3: CASSLMSGAGEPQHF
DNA: TGTGCCAGCAGCTTAATGTCAGGGGCGGGTGAGCCCCAGCATTTT

D: TRBD1
size: -
J: TRBJ1-1
V: TRBV11-2
CDR3: CASSQPGQKNTEAFF
DNA: TGTGCCAGCAGCCAACCGGGACAGAAAAACACTGAAGCTTTCTTT

D: -
size: -
J: TRBJ1-2
V: TRBV7-8
CDR3: CASSFRDTSYGYTF
DNA: TGTGCCAGCAGCTTCCGGGACACTAGCTATGGCTACACCTTC

D: TRBD1
size: few
J: TRBJ2-5
V: TRBV29-1
CDR3: CSVVGWQGASETQYF
DNA: TGCAGCGTTGTCGGGTGGCAGGGGGCGTCTGAGACCCAGTACTTC

D: TRBD1
size: -
J: TRBJ1-1
V: TRBV11-2
CDR3: CASSSLAGTGGEAFF
DNA: TGTGCCAGCAGCTCATTAGCCGGGACAGGGGGCGAAGCTTTCTTT

D: TRBD1
size: -
J: TRBJ2-3
V: TRBV30
CDR3: CAWTDRGSDTQYF
DNA: TGTGCCTGGACGGACAGGGGCTCAGATACGCAGTATTTT

D: -
size: -
J: TRBJ1-5
V: TRBV2
CDR3: CASTRSGEPQHF
DNA: TGTGCCAGCACCCGTAGCGGGGAGCCCCAGCATTTT

D: -
size: few
J: TRBJ1-2
V: TRBV2
CDR3: CASSAEGLGYTF
DNA: TGTGCCAGCAGTGCGGAGGGGTTGGGCTACACCTTC

D: -
size: -
J: TRBJ1-1
V: TRBV5-6
CDR3: CASSLIGRGFEAFF
DNA: TGTGCCAGCAGCTTGATCGGTCGCGGCTTTGAAGCTTTCTTT

D: -
size: -
J: TRBJ2-3
V: TRBV7-8
CDR3: CASSARDGGTDTQYF
DNA: TGTGCCAGCAGCGCCCGGGACGGGGGTACAGATACGCAGTATTTT

D: TRBD1
size: -
J: TRBJ2-7
V: TRBV5-1
CDR3: CASSPSTGTGVHEQYF
DNA: TGCGCCAGCAGTCCTTCGACCGGGACAGGGGTACACGAGCAGTACTTC

D: TRBD1
size: once
J: TRBJ2-5
V: TRBV5-1
CDR3: CASSLGQGETQYF
DNA: TGCGCCAGCAGCTTGGGACAGGGGGAGACCCAGTACTTC

D: -
size: -
J: TRBJ2-3
V: TRBV18
CDR3: CASSLGTDTQYF
DNA: TGTGCCAGCTCATTAGGCACAGATACGCAGTATTTT

D: TRBD1
size: -
J: TRBJ1-2
V: TRBV7-2
CDR3: CASSLKLSDRGRVGYTF
DNA: TGTGCCAGCAGCTTAAAGCTGTCGGACAGGGGGCGCGTCGGCTACACCTTC

D: -
size: -
J: TRBJ1-1
V: TRBV5-4
CDR3: CASSWRMDTEAFF
DNA: TGTGCCAGCAGCTGGAGGATGGACACTGAAGCTTTCTTT

D: -
size: -
J: TRBJ2-4
V: TRBV6-5
CDR3: CASSLSNLAKNIQYF
DNA: TGTGCCAGCAGTCTTAGCAACCTGGCCAAAAACATTCAGTACTTC

D: -
size: -
J: TRBJ2-7
V: TRBV5-6
CDR3: CASSLGAGIEQYF
DNA: TGTGCCAGCAGCTTAGGGGCAGGGATCGAGCAGTACTTC

D: TRBD1
size: -
J: TRBJ1-3
V: TRBV27
CDR3: CASSLTGGPGNTIYF
DNA: TGTGCCAGCAGTTTGACAGGGGGCCCTGGAAACACCATATATTTT

D: TRBD2
size: -
J: TRBJ2-5
V: TRBV11-3
CDR3: CASISLRREGLETQYF
DNA: TGTGCCAGCATCTCTTTGAGGCGGGAGGGCCTCGAGACCCAGTACTTC

D: TRBD1
size: -
J: TRBJ1-5
V: TRBV6-1
CDR3: CASSDRQGQPQHF
DNA: TGTGCCAGCAGTGACCGACAGGGGCAGCCCCAGCATTTT

D: TRBD1
size: -
J: TRBJ2-7
V: TRBV19
CDR3: CASSEGQGSYEQYF
DNA: TGTGCCAGTAGTGAGGGACAGGGTTCCTACGAGCAGTACTTC

D: TRBD2
size: many
J: TRBJ2-3
V: TRBV6-4
CDR3: CASSEIAGASTDTQYF
DNA: TGTGCCAGCAGTGAAATAGCGGGGGCCTCCACAGATACGCAGTATTTT

D: TRBD1
size: -
J: TRBJ1-2
V: TRBV5-4
CDR3: CASSPRTGPRRGYTF
DNA: TGTGCCAGCAGCCCCAGGACAGGACCACGTCGTGGCTACACCTTC

D: -
size: few
J: TRBJ1-5
V: TRBV19
CDR3: CASPDRNYSNQPQHF
DNA: TGTGCCAGCCCCGACAGGAACTATAGCAATCAGCCCCAGCATTTT

D: TRBD1
size: -
J: TRBJ1-1
V: TRBV6-5
CDR3: CASTNRGFTEAFF
DNA: TGTGCCAGCACGAACAGGGGATTCACTGAAGCTTTCTTT

D: TRBD2
size: -
J: TRBJ2-7
V: TRBV4-1
CDR3: CASSQDSGRIDEQYF
DNA: TGCGCCAGCAGCCAAGATAGCGGGAGGATCGACGAGCAGTACTTC

D: TRBD2
size: -
J: TRBJ2-1
V: TRBV5-1
CDR3: CASSLAGLAGNEQFF
DNA: TGCGCCAGCAGCTTGGCCGGGCTAGCGGGCAATGAGCAGTTCTTC

D: TRBD1
size: many
J: TRBJ1-4
V: TRBV19
CDR3: CASSNEQGAGREKLFF
DNA: TGTGCCAGTAGTAATGAACAGGGGGCAGGTCGTGAAAAACTGTTTTTT

D: TRBD1
size: -
J: TRBJ1-4
V: TRBV19
CDR3: CASSTGRGQGEATNEKLFF
DNA: TGTGCCAGTAGTACCGGGAGGGGACAGGGGGAAGCAACTAATGAAAAACTGTTTTTT

D: TRBD1
size: few
J: TRBJ2-1
V: TRBV7-9
CDR3: CASSHGTGGQDEQFF
DNA: TGTGCCAGCAGCCACGGGACAGGGGGGCAGGATGAGCAGTTCTTC

D: -
size: -
J: TRBJ2-7
V: TRBV11-2
CDR3: CASSLERGGAGYEQYF
DNA: TGTGCCAGCAGCTTAGAAAGAGGAGGGGCGGGCTACGAGCAGTACTTC

D: -
size: -
J: TRBJ2-5
V: TRBV2
CDR3: CASSDRGSGTQYF
DNA: TGTGCCAGCAGTGACAGGGGATCAGGGACCCAGTACTTC

D: -
size: few
J: TRBJ2-1
V: TRBV7-3
CDR3: CASSLISGPYNEQFF
DNA: TGTGCCAGCAGCTTAATCAGCGGGCCTTACAATGAGCAGTTCTTC

D: -
size: -
J: TRBJ1-3
V: TRBV4-1
CDR3: CASSQDGASPRSGNTIYF
DNA: TGCGCCAGCAGCCAAGATGGGGCATCACCCCGCTCTGGAAACACCATATATTTT

D: -
size: -
J: TRBJ1-4
V: TRBV3-1/TRBV3-2
CDR3: CASSQFSGVNEKLFF
DNA: TGTGCCAGCAGCCAATTTTCAGGTGTTAATGAAAAACTGTTTTTT

D: -
size: -
J: TRBJ1-1
V: TRBV5-6
CDR3: CASSLGVGGTGEAFF
DNA: TGTGCCAGCAGCTTGGGTGTGGGGGGGACGGGTGAAGCTTTCTTT

D: -
size: few
J: TRBJ2-2
V: TRBV9
CDR3: CASSVRYRAGTGELFF
DNA: TGTGCCAGCAGCGTCAGATACAGGGCCGGCACCGGGGAGCTGTTTTTT